The 13 T cell receptor beta chains below all came from one sample that was sequenced in a study of cytomegalovirus exposure and HLA in healthy donors (dated by TCRdb to about 2017). Preparation of the library involved the immunoSEQ multiplex PCR assay. This is the immuneACCESS table as TCRdb keeps it, with only in-frame sequences that have V and J called. A part of the clones is gone; compared with another copy, unresolved V genes explain less than half, and the rest is unexplained. The sample includes roughly 150,000 clones, with over 80% observed a single time. Approximately 2% of the sample is in the top ten clones. Sequencing was performed on PBMCs. These receptors were obtained from a man aged 30 to 45 in good health and CMV-seropositive.

The chain combines TRBV13 with TRBJ1-1; D call uncertain. Germline V gene sequence: CDR1 PRHDT, CDR2 FYEKMQ (reference sequence). The ends were cut back, 2 bases at V and 4 bases at J, with 11 bases in the middle. This CDR3 has 14 residues. The CDR3 region is CASSLSPGGTEAFF. The CDR3 nucleotides are TGTGCCAGCAGCTTATCCCCGGGAGGCACTGAAGCTTTCTTT.

This clone was detected a few times. The chain couples TRBV4-1 to TRBJ2-7; TRBD1 matches at 8 bases. This CDR3 region has 15 residues. Germline CDR1 is MGHRA and CDR2 is YSYEKL. The ends lost 4 bases at V and 4 bases at J; junction bases unmatched: 9. The CDR3 loop reads CASSPQGALGYEQYF. In DNA, the CDR3 is TGCGCCAGCAGCCCCCAGGGGGCGCTTGGATACGAGCAGTACTTC.

This clone was seen a handful of times. Other nucleotide sequences from this sample produce the same CDR3. V is TRBV30 and J is TRBJ1-1; D not resolved. The CDR3 has 13 residues. V was shortened by 0 bases and J by 1 base, with 6 bases between the two germline ends. CDR1 is GTSNPN and CDR2 is SVGIG in the germline V gene (reference sequence). For the CDR3, the DNA is TGTGCCTGGAGTGTACGAGGGAACACTGAAGCTTTCTTT. Translating gives CAWSVRGNTEAFF.

This clone came up a few times. The chain employs TRBV27 and TRBJ1-6; maybe TRBD1 (5 bases). CDR3 size: 13 residues. V was trimmed by 2 bases and J by 14 bases, leaving 13 bases between them. CDR1 is MNHEY, CDR2 SMNVEV, per germline (reference sequence). The CDR3 reads CASSLEEGSSLHF. CDR3 DNA sequence: TGTGCCAGCAGTTTAGAGGAGGGGTCGTCCCTCCACTTT.

The J gene is TRBJ2-3, the V gene TRBV4-2; 11 positions match TRBD2. Trimming took 0 bases from V and 1 from J; bases not matched to a gene: 0. The CDR3 runs to 16 residues. In germline, CDR1 is LGHNA, CDR2 YNFKEQ. In DNA, the CDR3 is TGTGCCAGCAGCCAAGAGACTAGCGGGGGCACAGATACGCAGTATTTT. It yields the protein CASSQETSGGTDTQYF.

The chain couples TRBV6-5 to TRBJ2-7; D is unclear. V dropped 0 bases and J dropped 0 bases, with 12 bases sitting between them. CDR1 and CDR2 from the germline V gene are MNHEY and SVGAGI. This CDR3 spans 16 amino acids. The CDR3 here is CASSYSIGESSYEQYF. The CDR3 nucleotides read TGTGCCAGCAGTTACTCGATCGGAGAGAGCTCCTACGAGCAGTACTTC.

The genes are TRBV5-1 and TRBJ2-2; a weak D match, TRBD2 (6 bases). Germline CDR1 SGHRS, CDR2 YFSETQ. This CDR3 contains 17 residues. V shed 0 bases and J shed 6 bases, with 18 bases lying between them. The CDR3 loop reads CASSLAQTRWGAGELFF. DNA for the CDR3: TGCGCCAGCAGCTTGGCCCAAACTAGGTGGGGGGCCGGGGAGCTGTTTTTT.

The V gene is TRBV28, the J gene TRBJ2-1; D ambiguous. The CDR3 loop spans 12 amino acids. Germline V gene data show CDR1 as MDHEN and CDR2 as SYDVKM. Trimming cost V 2 bases and J 10 bases, with 9 bases left between them. The CDR3 nucleotides are TGTGCCAGCAGTTTAAAGGTACTAGAGCAGTTCTTC. Translated, it gives CASSLKVLEQFF.

This clone was seen a single time. V usage is TRBV6-1 and J usage is TRBJ2-1; 10 bases agree with TRBD2. The CDR3 runs 15 residues. V dropped 6 bases and J dropped 4; count of bases not matched to a gene: 6. CDR1 is MNHNS, CDR2 SASEGT, per germline. CDR3 nucleotide sequence: TGTGCCAGCAGCGTCGGACTAGCGGATTACAATGAGCAGTTCTTC. This gives the protein CASSVGLADYNEQFF.

CDR3 amino acids: CASKLTSSNQPQHF. CDR3 nucleotide sequence: TGTGCCAGCAAATTGACATCTAGCAATCAGCCCCAGCATTTT. The chain recombines TRBV6-5 with TRBJ1-5; no definite D call. CDR1 is MNHEY, CDR2 SVGAGI, per germline. The CDR3 runs to 14 residues. V lost 7 bases and J 0 bases, leaving 10 bases between the germline ends.

This sequence joins TRBV5-1 and TRBJ1-2, with TRBD1 matching 9 bases. V gave up 4 bases and J gave up 6 bases; unmatched junction bases: 4. The germline gives CDR1 SGHRS, CDR2 YFSETQ. The length of the CDR3 is 13 residues. DNA of the CDR3: TGCGCCAGCAGCATATGGACAGGGGATGGCTACACCTTC. It encodes CASSIWTGDGYTF.

This clone has only a few counts. V is TRBV7-6 and J is TRBJ2-2; 10 bases are shared with TRBD1. V lost 6 bases, J lost 4 bases, and 5 bases stayed unmatched. Germline loops: CDR1 SGHVS, CDR2 FNYEAQ. The CDR3 covers 15 residues. The CDR3 spells CASSRWTGGTGELFF. CDR3 DNA sequence: TGTGCCAGCAGTCGTTGGACAGGGGGCACCGGGGAGCTGTTTTTT.

The gene calls are TRBV10-3 and TRBJ2-5, with TRBD1 identical over 7 bases. Germline assignment: CDR1 ENHRY and CDR2 SYGVKD. The ends lost 0 bases at V and 3 bases at J; junction bases unmatched: 4. CDR3 size: 15 residues. The CDR3 region is CAISESPDRKETQYF. The CDR3 nucleotides are TGTGCCATCAGTGAGTCGCCGGACAGGAAAGAGACCCAGTACTTC.